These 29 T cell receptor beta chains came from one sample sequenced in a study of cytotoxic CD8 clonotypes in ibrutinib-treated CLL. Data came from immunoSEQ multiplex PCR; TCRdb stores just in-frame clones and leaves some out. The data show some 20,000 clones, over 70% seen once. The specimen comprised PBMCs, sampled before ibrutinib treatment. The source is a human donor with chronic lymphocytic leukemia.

The chain's CDR3 is CASSPDSGEKTQYF. The DNA for the CDR3 is TGTGCCAGCTCACCAGATAGCGGGGAGAAGACCCAGTACTTC. The V and J genes are TRBV18 and TRBJ2-5; the match to TRBD2 covers 8 bases. The length of the CDR3 is 14 residues. The V gene's germline CDR1 is KGHSH and CDR2 LQKENI. J gave up 6 bases and V 2 bases, and 5 bases lay outside the gene matches.

The DNA of the CDR3 is TGCGCCAGCAGCTTACCTCCCACGAGGGTATGGGCGTACGAGCAGTACTTC. Its translation is CASSLPPTRVWAYEQYF. The chain is built from TRBV5-1 and TRBJ2-7, with a tentative D call TRBD2 (5 bases). V was pared by 2 bases and J by 4 bases, with 22 bases between. Germline CDR1 is SGHRS and CDR2 is YFSETQ. The length of the CDR3 is 17 residues.

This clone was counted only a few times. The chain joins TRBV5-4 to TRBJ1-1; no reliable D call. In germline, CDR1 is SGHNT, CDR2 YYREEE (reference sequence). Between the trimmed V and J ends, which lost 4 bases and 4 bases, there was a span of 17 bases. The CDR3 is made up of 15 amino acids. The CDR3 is CASSATPYRSTEAFF. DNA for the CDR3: TGTGCCAGCAGCGCTACCCCTTATAGGAGCACTGAAGCTTTCTTT.

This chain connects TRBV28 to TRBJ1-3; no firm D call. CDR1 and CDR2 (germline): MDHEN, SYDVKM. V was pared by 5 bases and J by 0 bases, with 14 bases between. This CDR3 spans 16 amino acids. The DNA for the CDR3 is TGTGCCAGCAGTACCGCACACACTGGCTCTGGAAACACCATATATTTT. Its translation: CASSTAHTGSGNTIYF.

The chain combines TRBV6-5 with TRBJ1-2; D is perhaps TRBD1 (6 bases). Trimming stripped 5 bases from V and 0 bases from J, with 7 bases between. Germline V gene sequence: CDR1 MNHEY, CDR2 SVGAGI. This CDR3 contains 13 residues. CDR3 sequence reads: CASSRQANYGYTF. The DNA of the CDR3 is TGTGCCAGCAGTCGACAGGCTAACTATGGCTACACCTTC.

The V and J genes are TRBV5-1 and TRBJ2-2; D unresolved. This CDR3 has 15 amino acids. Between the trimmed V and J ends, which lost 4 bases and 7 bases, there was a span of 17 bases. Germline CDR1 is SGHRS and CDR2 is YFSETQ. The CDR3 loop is CASSHVVGFDGELFF. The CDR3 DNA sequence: TGCGCCAGCAGCCATGTGGTAGGGTTTGACGGGGAGCTGTTTTTT.

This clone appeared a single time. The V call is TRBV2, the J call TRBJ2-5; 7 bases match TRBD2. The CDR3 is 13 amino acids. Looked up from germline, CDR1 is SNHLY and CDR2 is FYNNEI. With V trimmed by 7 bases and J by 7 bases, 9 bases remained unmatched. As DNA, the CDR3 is TGTGCCAGCAACCTAGCCGGGAGGCGGACCCAGTACTTC. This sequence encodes CASNLAGRRTQYF. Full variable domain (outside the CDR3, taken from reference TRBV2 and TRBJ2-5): EPEVTQTPSHQVTQMGQEVILRCVPISNHLYFYWYRQILGQKVEFLVSFYNNEISEKSEIFDDQFSVERPDGSNFTLKIRSTKLEDSAMYFCASNLAGRRTQYFGPGTRLLVL.

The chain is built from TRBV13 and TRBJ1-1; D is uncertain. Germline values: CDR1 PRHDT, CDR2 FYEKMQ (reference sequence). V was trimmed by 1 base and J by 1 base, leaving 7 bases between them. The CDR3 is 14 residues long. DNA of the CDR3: TGTGCCAGCAGCTTAGTGCTGAGGAACACTGAAGCTTTCTTT. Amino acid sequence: CASSLVLRNTEAFF.

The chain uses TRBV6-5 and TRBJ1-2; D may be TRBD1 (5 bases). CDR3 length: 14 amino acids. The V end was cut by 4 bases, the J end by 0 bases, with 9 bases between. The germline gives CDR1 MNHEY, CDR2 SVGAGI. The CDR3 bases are TGTGCCAGCAGTTGGGACGGAACTAACTATGGCTACACCTTC. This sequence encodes CASSWDGTNYGYTF.

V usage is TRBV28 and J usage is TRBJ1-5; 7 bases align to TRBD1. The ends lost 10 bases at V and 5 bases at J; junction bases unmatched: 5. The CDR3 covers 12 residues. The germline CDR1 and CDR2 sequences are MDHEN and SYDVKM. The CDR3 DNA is TGTGCCACCAAGACAGGGTATCAGCCCCAGCATTTT. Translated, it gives CATKTGYQPQHF.

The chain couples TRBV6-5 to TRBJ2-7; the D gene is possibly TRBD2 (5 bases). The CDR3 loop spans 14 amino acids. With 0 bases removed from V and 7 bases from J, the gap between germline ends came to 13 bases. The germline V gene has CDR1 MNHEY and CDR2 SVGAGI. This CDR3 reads CASSYSTSVGEQYF. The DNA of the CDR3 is TGTGCCAGCAGTTACTCAACTAGTGTGGGTGAGCAGTACTTC.

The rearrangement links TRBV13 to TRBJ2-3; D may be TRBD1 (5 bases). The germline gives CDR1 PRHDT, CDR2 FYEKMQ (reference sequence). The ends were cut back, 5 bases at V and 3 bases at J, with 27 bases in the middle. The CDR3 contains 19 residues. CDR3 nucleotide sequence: TGTGCCAGCAGCACTACCCCCCGGGTAGGGGTGGGGTCAACAGATACGCAGTATTTT. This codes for CASSTTPRVGVGSTDTQYF. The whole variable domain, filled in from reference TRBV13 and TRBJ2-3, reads AAGVIQSPRHLIKEKRETATLKCYPIPRHDTVYWYQQGPGQDPQFLISFYEKMQSDKGSIPDRFSAQQFSDYHSELNMSSLELGDSALYFCASSTTPRVGVGSTDTQYFGPGTRLTVL.

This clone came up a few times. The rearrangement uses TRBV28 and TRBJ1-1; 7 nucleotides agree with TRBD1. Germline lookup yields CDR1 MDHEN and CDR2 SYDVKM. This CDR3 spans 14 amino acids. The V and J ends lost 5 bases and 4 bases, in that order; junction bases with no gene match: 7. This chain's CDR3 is CASSLTRGGTEAFF. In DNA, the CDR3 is TGTGCCAGCAGTCTTACCAGGGGGGGCACTGAAGCTTTCTTT.

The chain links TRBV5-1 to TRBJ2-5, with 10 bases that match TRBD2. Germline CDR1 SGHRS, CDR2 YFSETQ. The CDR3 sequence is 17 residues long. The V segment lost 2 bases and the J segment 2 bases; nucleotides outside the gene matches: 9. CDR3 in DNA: TGCGCCAGCAGCTTTACTCCTAGCGGGGGAGTACAAGAGACCCAGTACTTC. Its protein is CASSFTPSGGVQETQYF. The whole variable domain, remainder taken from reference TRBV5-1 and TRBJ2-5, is KAGVTQTPRYLIKTRGQQVTLSCSPISGHRSVSWYQQTPGQGLQFLFEYFSETQRNKGNFPGRFSGRQFSNSRSEMNVSTLELGDSALYLCASSFTPSGGVQETQYFGPGTRLLVL.

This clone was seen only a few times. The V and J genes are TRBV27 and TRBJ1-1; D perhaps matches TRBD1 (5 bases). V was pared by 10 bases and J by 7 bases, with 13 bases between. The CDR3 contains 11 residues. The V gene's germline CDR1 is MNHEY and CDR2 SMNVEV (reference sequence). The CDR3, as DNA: TGTGCCACCCGAGGGGTAAGTGAAGCTTTCTTT. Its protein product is CATRGVSEAFF.

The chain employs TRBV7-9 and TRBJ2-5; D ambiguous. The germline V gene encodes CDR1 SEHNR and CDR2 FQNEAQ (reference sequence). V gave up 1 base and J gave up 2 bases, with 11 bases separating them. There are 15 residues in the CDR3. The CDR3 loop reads CASSLGRALQETQYF. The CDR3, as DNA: TGTGCCAGCAGCTTAGGCAGAGCCCTGCAAGAGACCCAGTACTTC.

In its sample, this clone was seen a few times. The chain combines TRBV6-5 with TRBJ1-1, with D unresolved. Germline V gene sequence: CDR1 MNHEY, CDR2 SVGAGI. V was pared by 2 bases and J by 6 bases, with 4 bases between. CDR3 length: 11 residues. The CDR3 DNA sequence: TGTGCCAGCAGTTACGGACCTGAAGCTTTCTTT. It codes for CASSYGPEAFF.

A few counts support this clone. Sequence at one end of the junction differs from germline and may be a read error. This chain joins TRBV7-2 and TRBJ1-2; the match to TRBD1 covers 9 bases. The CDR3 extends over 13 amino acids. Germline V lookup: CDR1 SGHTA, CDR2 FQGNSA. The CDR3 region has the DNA TGTGCCAGCAGTTTTAACCGGGACAGGGCCTTCTACTTC. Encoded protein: CASSFNRDRAFYF. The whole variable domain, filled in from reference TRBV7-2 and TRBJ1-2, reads GAGVSQSPSNKVTEKGKDVELRCDPISGHTALYWYRQSLGQGLEFLIYFQGNSAPDKSGLPSDRFSAERTGGSVSTLTIQRTQQEDSAVYLCASSFNRDRAFYFGSGTRLTVV.

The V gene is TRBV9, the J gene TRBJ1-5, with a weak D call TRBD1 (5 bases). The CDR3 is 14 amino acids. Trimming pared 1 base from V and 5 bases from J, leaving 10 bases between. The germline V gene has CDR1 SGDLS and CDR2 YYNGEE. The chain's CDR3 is CASSVSDSYQPQHF. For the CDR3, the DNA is TGTGCCAGCAGCGTAAGCGACAGTTATCAGCCCCAGCATTTT. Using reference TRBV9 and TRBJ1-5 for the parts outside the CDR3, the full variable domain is DSGVTQTPKHLITATGQRVTLRCSPRSGDLSVYWYQQSLDQGLQFLIQYYNGEERAKGNILERFSAQQFPDLHSELNLSSLELGDSALYFCASSVSDSYQPQHFGDGTRLSIL.

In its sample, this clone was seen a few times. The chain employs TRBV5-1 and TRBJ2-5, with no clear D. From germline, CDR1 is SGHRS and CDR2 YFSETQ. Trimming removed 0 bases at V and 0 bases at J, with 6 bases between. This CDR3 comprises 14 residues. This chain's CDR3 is CASSLENDQETQYF. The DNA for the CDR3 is TGCGCCAGCAGCTTGGAAAACGACCAAGAGACCCAGTACTTC. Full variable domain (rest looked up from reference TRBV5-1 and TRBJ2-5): KAGVTQTPRYLIKTRGQQVTLSCSPISGHRSVSWYQQTPGQGLQFLFEYFSETQRNKGNFPGRFSGRQFSNSRSEMNVSTLELGDSALYLCASSLENDQETQYFGPGTRLLVL.

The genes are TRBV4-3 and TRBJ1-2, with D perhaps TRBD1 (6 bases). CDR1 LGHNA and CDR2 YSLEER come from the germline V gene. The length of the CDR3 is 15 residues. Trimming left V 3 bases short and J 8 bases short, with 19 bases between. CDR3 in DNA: TGCGCCAGCAGCCAGCGGGGCAAAAGGGGGGGAGGCTACACCTTC. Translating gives CASSQRGKRGGGYTF.

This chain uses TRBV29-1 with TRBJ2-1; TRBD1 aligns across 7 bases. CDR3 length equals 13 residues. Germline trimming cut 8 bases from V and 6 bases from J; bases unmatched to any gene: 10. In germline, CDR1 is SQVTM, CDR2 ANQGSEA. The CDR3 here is CSHRQGLANEQFF. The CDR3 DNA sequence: TGCAGCCATCGACAGGGTCTGGCCAATGAGCAGTTCTTC.

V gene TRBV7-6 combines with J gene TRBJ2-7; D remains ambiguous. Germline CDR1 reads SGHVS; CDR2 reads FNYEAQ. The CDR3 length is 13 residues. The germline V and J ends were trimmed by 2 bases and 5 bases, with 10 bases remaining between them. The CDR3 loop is CASSLSPRNEQYF. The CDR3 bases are TGTGCCAGCAGCTTATCGCCGAGGAACGAGCAGTACTTC.

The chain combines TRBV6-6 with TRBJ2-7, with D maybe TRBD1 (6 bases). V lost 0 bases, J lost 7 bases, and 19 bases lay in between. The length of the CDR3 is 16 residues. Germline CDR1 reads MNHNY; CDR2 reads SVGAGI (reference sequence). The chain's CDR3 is CASSYSLSRGLGEQYF. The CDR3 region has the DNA TGTGCCAGCAGTTACTCGCTCTCCAGGGGTCTTGGGGAGCAGTACTTC.

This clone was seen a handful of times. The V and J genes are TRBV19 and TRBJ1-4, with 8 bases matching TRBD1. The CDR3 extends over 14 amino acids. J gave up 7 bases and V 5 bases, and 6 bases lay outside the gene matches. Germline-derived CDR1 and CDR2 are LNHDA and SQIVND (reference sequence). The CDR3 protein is CASSPGGASEKLFF. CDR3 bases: TGTGCCAGTAGTCCAGGGGGCGCAAGTGAAAAACTGTTTTTT.

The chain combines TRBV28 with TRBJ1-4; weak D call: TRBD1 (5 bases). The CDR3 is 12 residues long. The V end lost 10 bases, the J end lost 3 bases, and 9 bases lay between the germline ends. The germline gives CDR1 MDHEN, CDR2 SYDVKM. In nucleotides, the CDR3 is TGTGCCACCGACAGACCTAATGAAAAACTGTTTTTT. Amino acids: CATDRPNEKLFF.

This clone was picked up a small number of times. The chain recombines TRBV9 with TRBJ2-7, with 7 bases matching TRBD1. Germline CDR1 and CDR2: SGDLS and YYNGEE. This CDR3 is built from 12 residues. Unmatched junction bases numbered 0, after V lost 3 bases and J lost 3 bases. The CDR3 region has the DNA TGTGCCAGCAGCGGACAGGGCTACGAGCAGTACTTC. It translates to CASSGQGYEQYF.

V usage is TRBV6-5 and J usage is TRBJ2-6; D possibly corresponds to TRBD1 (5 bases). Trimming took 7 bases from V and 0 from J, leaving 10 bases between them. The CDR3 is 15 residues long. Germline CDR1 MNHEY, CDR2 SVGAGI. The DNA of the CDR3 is TGTGCCAGCAAGACAGCTTCCTCTGGGGCCAACGTCCTGACTTTC. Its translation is CASKTASSGANVLTF.

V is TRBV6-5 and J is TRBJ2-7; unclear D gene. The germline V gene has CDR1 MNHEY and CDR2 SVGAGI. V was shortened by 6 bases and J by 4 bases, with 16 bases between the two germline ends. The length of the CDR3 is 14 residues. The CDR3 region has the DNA TGTGCCAGCAGGGACCGGACCCCCGCGTACGAGCAGTACTTC. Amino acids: CASRDRTPAYEQYF.